This is a list of T cell receptor beta chains from one sample in a study of T cell repertoires in cytomegalovirus infection. Which antigens these TCRs recognize remains unknown. Each CDR3 protein is one row after TCRdb ran MiXCR on the reads. The sample consists of hundreds of thousands of distinct CDR3 sequences, roughly 36% of them appearing once. The starting material was cultured PBMCs, obtained from culture after CMV antigen stimulation. These receptors came from a human donor in good health (CMV status not recorded). Some clones in this sample may be carry-over from other donors' samples. The CDR3 runs from the conserved cysteine through the conserved F or W. The order of the fields is clone size, V gene, D gene, J gene, CDR3 protein, CDR3 DNA. A D gene is named only where the DNA matches it firmly. Part of the rows lack a size; the others show once, few, many or a class for expanded clones.

>.|TRBV3-1|TRBD1|TRBJ2-4
CASSRQGQGTNIQYF
TGTGCCAGCAGCCGGCAGGGACAGGGGACAAACATTCAGTACTTC
>few|TRBV7-2|.|TRBJ2-3
CASSSRGRESYRADTQYF
TGTGCCAGCAGCTCCAGGGGCAGGGAGAGTTATCGCGCGGATACGCAGTATTTT
>.|TRBV7-8|.|TRBJ1-5
CASSFNIGLRGSNQPQHF
TGTGCCAGCAGCTTTAACATCGGGCTCCGGGGGAGCAATCAGCCCCAGCATTTT
>many|TRBV7-2|.|TRBJ2-5
CASSLVGQEETQYF
TGTGCCAGCAGCTTAGTGGGGCAGGAAGAGACCCAGTACTTC
>many|TRBV6-1|TRBD2|TRBJ2-1
CASKLTSGLSYNEQFF
TGTGCCAGCAAACTGACTAGCGGGCTCTCCTACAATGAGCAGTTCTTC
>.|TRBV6-5|.|TRBJ1-1
CASSYSAGGTEAFF
TGTGCCAGCAGTTACTCGGCGGGTGGTACTGAAGCTTTCTTT
>.|TRBV6-5|.|TRBJ2-7
CASSYSRVYEQYF
TGTGCCAGCAGTTACTCCCGGGTGTACGAGCAGTACTTC
>few|TRBV7-2|TRBD1|TRBJ2-7
CASSPRQGWEQYF
TGTGCCAGCAGCCCCCGACAGGGCTGGGAGCAGTACTTC
>.|TRBV9|TRBD1|TRBJ2-5
CASSVEGALVETQYF
TGTGCCAGCAGCGTAGAGGGGGCGTTGGTGGAGACCCAGTACTTC
>few|TRBV7-6|TRBD1|TRBJ1-4
CASSTRQGANEKLFF
TGTGCCAGCAGCACAAGACAGGGGGCAAATGAAAAACTGTTTTTT
>many|TRBV7-6|.|TRBJ1-5
CASSLVAGQNNQPQHF
TGTGCCAGCAGCTTAGTAGCCGGACAAAACAATCAGCCCCAGCATTTT
>many|TRBV7-2|TRBD1|TRBJ2-3
CASSLATGGADTQYF
TGTGCCAGCAGCTTAGCCACAGGGGGCGCAGATACGCAGTATTTT
>.|TRBV27|.|TRBJ2-1
CASRPPGGNEQFF
TGTGCCAGCAGACCGCCTGGGGGTAATGAGCAGTTCTTC
>.|TRBV2|.|TRBJ2-3
CASSVDALSTDTQYF
TGTGCCAGCAGTGTGGATGCCCTTTCGACAGATACGCAGTATTTT
>few|TRBV27|.|TRBJ2-7
CASLPPWDPPAYEQYF
TGTGCCAGCCTTCCCCCCTGGGACCCCCCAGCCTACGAGCAGTACTTC
>.|TRBV27|TRBD1|TRBJ1-6
CASRRQGANNSPLHF
TGTGCCAGCAGAAGACAGGGGGCTAATAATTCACCCCTCCACTTT
>.|TRBV25-1|.|TRBJ2-1
CASSEGRGGNEQFF
TGTGCCAGCAGTGAAGGGAGAGGGGGTAATGAGCAGTTCTTC
>.|TRBV6-2/TRBV6-3|.|TRBJ2-3
CASSSHGGREPADTQYF
TGTGCCAGCAGTTCGCATGGGGGACGGGAGCCCGCAGATACGCAGTATTTT
>few|TRBV27|.|TRBJ2-7
CASSSRLGARGMDEQYF
TGTGCCAGCAGTTCCCGACTGGGGGCTCGGGGGATGGACGAGCAGTACTTC
>.|TRBV20-1|.|TRBJ1-1
CSARPAKWGTEAFF
TGCAGTGCTAGACCGGCAAAATGGGGCACTGAAGCTTTCTTT
>.|TRBV19|TRBD2|TRBJ2-5
CASNSGGETQYF
TGTGCCAGTAACTCGGGGGGGGAGACCCAGTACTTC
>few|TRBV6-6|.|TRBJ1-5
CASSGWQDNQPQHF
TGTGCCAGCAGTGGCTGGCAGGATAATCAGCCCCAGCATTTT
>.|TRBV7-9|.|TRBJ2-5
CASRKEATETQYF
TGTGCCAGCAGGAAAGAAGCGACGGAGACCCAGTACTTC
>few|TRBV11-2|.|TRBJ2-5
CASSIPGLAETQYF
TGTGCCAGCAGTATTCCCGGGTTGGCGGAGACCCAGTACTTC
>many|TRBV7-2|.|TRBJ2-1
CASSSSRAYYNEQFF
TGTGCCAGCAGCTCCTCTAGAGCTTACTACAATGAGCAGTTCTTC
>.|TRBV6-5|TRBD2|TRBJ2-3
CASSYSAPGLAGGGDTQYF
TGTGCCAGCAGTTACTCGGCCCCCGGACTAGCGGGAGGCGGAGATACGCAGTATTTT
>few|TRBV20-1|TRBD2|TRBJ2-7
CSARPGWGGSYEQYF
TGCAGTGCTAGACCAGGGTGGGGGGGTTCCTACGAGCAGTACTTC
>.|TRBV6-2/TRBV6-3|.|TRBJ2-3
CATYPLPGPNTDTQYF
TGTGCCACCTACCCCCTACCGGGACCCAACACAGATACGCAGTATTTT
>few|TRBV18|.|TRBJ2-7
CASSPGSVYEQYF
TGTGCCAGCTCACCGGGATCAGTCTACGAGCAGTACTTC
>few|TRBV11-2|.|TRBJ2-1
CASSSIGVSYNEQFF
TGTGCCAGCAGCTCGATCGGAGTCTCCTACAATGAGCAGTTCTTC
>.|TRBV6-1|.|TRBJ1-1
CASSEGTAFF
TGTGCCAGCAGTGAAGGGACAGCTTTCTTT
>.|TRBV7-4|.|TRBJ2-2
CASSPTRAGTGELFF
TGTGCCAGCAGCCCAACAAGGGCAGGCACCGGGGAGCTGTTTTTT
>few|TRBV12-3/TRBV12-4|.|TRBJ1-2
CASCKTIYYGYTF
TGTGCCAGCTGCAAGACCATCTACTATGGCTACACCTTC
>.|TRBV7-2|TRBD1|TRBJ2-5
CASSLLQGVWPETQYF
TGTGCCAGCAGCTTACTCCAGGGGGTCTGGCCAGAGACCCAGTACTTC
>many|TRBV7-2|TRBD1|TRBJ2-5
CASSYDREETQYF
TGTGCCAGCAGCTACGACAGGGAAGAGACCCAGTACTTC
>few|TRBV6-1|TRBD2|TRBJ2-1
CASRGTGLAVGEQFF
TGTGCCAGCAGGGGGACGGGACTAGCGGTCGGTGAGCAGTTCTTC
>few|TRBV28|TRBD1|TRBJ2-6
CASSQDRGRSGANVLTF
TGTGCCAGCAGCCAGGACAGGGGGCGCTCTGGGGCCAACGTCCTGACTTTC
>few|TRBV11-3|.|TRBJ1-2
CASSAGSSGYTF
TGTGCCAGCAGCGCAGGATCGAGTGGCTACACCTTC
>few|TRBV18|.|TRBJ1-1
CASSPNGDHTEAFF
TGTGCCAGCTCACCGAATGGGGATCACACTGAAGCTTTCTTT
>.|TRBV2|TRBD1|TRBJ1-5
CASSYTGDDGPQHF
TGTGCCAGCAGCTATACAGGGGACGATGGGCCCCAGCATTTT
>.|TRBV7-6|TRBD2|TRBJ2-7
CASGPSGSLYEQYF
TGTGCCAGCGGCCCCAGCGGGAGTTTGTACGAGCAGTACTTC
>.|TRBV20-1|TRBD2|TRBJ2-7
CSARPSGAYEQYF
TGCAGTGCTCGCCCTAGCGGCGCCTACGAGCAGTACTTC
>.|TRBV20-1|.|TRBJ2-7
CSAAPYGDEQYF
TGCAGTGCTGCCCCTTATGGAGACGAGCAGTACTTC